These T cell receptor beta chains were read from a single sample in a study of T cell changes during pregnancy in multiple sclerosis. Profiled with immunoSEQ multiplex PCR; TCRdb holds only in-frame clones, not every one. The sample has about 85,000 clones, roughly 90% seen once; the top ten hold approximately 2.5%. This sample comprised peripheral blood, obtained in the first trimester of pregnancy. These receptors originate from a female donor with multiple sclerosis, enrolled in a pregnancy study. The conserved cysteine and the conserved F or W are not part of the CDR3 here. A D gene is named only where the DNA matches it firmly.

j_call,v_call,d_call,cdr3_aa
TRBJ1-2,TRBV9,TRBD1,ASSATLGDRGYGYT
TRBJ2-3,TRBV18,.,ASSPQGLFSSTDTQY
TRBJ2-2,TRBV9,TRBD1,ASSAGGQGGPGELF
TRBJ1-2,TRBV5-8,.,ASRNTYNYGYT
TRBJ1-2,TRBV11-1,.,ASSFYRESGYT
TRBJ2-1,TRBV6-5,TRBD2,ASSLAGEQF
TRBJ1-2,TRBV11-2,TRBD1,ASSPQGAINYGYT
TRBJ2-7,TRBV4-1,.,ASSQAQAYEQY
TRBJ2-7,TRBV27,.,ASSSGVGAAHEQY
TRBJ1-4,TRBV6-6,TRBD1,AGRTGTNEKLF
TRBJ2-1,TRBV2,.,AGGNSANNEQF
TRBJ2-3,TRBV4-2,TRBD2,ASSQDSSGVGTDTQY
TRBJ2-5,TRBV5-4,TRBD2,ASSPGTSGGRVEETQY
TRBJ2-5,TRBV7-9,.,ASSRSAGGETQY
TRBJ1-1,TRBV4-1,.,ASSQLPDSPNTEAF
TRBJ1-1,TRBV7-2,.,ASSYINTEAF
TRBJ1-2,TRBV13,TRBD1,ASSLGQGAFDT
TRBJ2-4,TRBV13,.,ASSLPKRGNIQY
TRBJ1-1,TRBV7-2,TRBD1,ASSLDTGTGRAF
TRBJ2-3,TRBV5-1,TRBD2,ASSLGTSGSTDTQY
TRBJ2-3,TRBV30,.,AWGGLDTQY
TRBJ1-1,TRBV11-1,.,ASSLVLGGRGAF
TRBJ2-2,TRBV5-4,TRBD1,ASSPQQGSRPGELF
TRBJ2-6,TRBV4-3,.,ASSQDSFSGANVLT
TRBJ2-3,TRBV7-6,TRBD2,ASSLVGAGGATDTQY
TRBJ1-5,TRBV19,.,ASSIDRGTSSLVSNQPQH
TRBJ2-2,TRBV18,.,ASSPRDFNTGELF
TRBJ2-3,TRBV19,.,ASSMRQRSQY
TRBJ2-5,TRBV10-3,.,AISELGGAGETQY
TRBJ2-6,TRBV5-1,.,ASSLTAHSGANVLT
TRBJ2-2,TRBV6-5,.,ASSPGRGGELF
TRBJ1-5,TRBV27,.,ASSLSQGDQPQH
TRBJ1-1,TRBV7-2,.,ASSSRAPPEAF
TRBJ1-5,TRBV10-3,.,AISEGPSNPQPQH
TRBJ1-2,TRBV27,.,ASKQDGNYGYT
TRBJ2-3,TRBV28,TRBD1,ASSLSRTGGADTQY
TRBJ1-5,TRBV7-5,.,ARLKRGDSPVRPQH
TRBJ2-6,TRBV15,TRBD1,ATSRKDRPSGANVLT
TRBJ2-1,TRBV7-3,TRBD2,ASSLRGVSYNEQF
TRBJ2-2,TRBV2,.,ASRADTANTGELF